A single sample is the source of the 22 T cell receptor beta chains below, sequenced in a study of response to subunit inactivated influenza vaccine. One entry per CDR3 protein results from TCRdb running MiXCR on the RT-PCR reads. The top ten clones hold 9.5% to 15% of a sample with about 160,000 distinct CDR3 sequences, roughly a tenth of them seen once. The specimen comprised non-naive T cells sorted from PBMCs, sampled 45 days after vaccination. These receptors all stem from a man over 45 who received an inactivated influenza vaccine.

The gene calls are TRBV20-1 and TRBJ1-6; 7 nucleotides line up with TRBD1. This CDR3 is built from 15 residues. The germline gives CDR1 DFQATT, CDR2 SNEGSKA (reference sequence). V dropped 2 bases and J dropped 7; count of bases not matched to a gene: 8. The chain's CDR3 is CSARTSGTANSPLHF. For the CDR3, the DNA is TGCAGTGCTAGAACCTCCGGGACAGCAAATTCACCCCTCCACTTT.

This clonotype has a handful of counts. The chain employs TRBV7-9 and TRBJ1-1; 11 bases line up with TRBD1. V gave up 5 bases and J gave up 3 bases; unmatched junction bases: 5. There are 15 residues in the CDR3. Germline V gives CDR1 SEHNR, CDR2 FQNEAQ (reference sequence). The CDR3 DNA sequence: TGTGCCAGCAGCCCCGGACAGGGGGCCGACACTGAAGCTTTCTTT. Translation: CASSPGQGADTEAFF.

This rearrangement joins TRBV12-3 or TRBV12-4 to TRBJ1-2, with D perhaps matching TRBD1 (5 bases). V lost 0 bases, J lost 7 bases, and 18 bases lay in between. The CDR3 has 16 residues. The CDR3 DNA follows: TGTGCCAGCAGTTTAGCCGTCGGGGCCAAGTTCGGTGGCTACACCTTC. Translated, it gives CASSLAVGAKFGGYTF.

DNA for the CDR3: TGCAGTGCTAGTGCGCGCGGGGGTAGCTCCTACGAGCAGTACTTC. Amino acids: CSASARGGSSYEQYF. The chain is built from TRBV20-1 and TRBJ2-7; 7 nucleotides line up with TRBD2. Germline CDR1 and CDR2: DFQATT and SNEGSKA (reference sequence). The V segment lost 3 bases and the J segment 0 bases; nucleotides outside the gene matches: 8. This CDR3 spans 15 amino acids.

This chain joins TRBV30 and TRBJ2-1; possible D gene TRBD2, 6 bases. This CDR3 comprises 16 residues. Germline CDR1 GTSNPN, CDR2 SVGIG (reference sequence). Trimming cost V 1 base and J 2 bases, with 15 bases left between them. This CDR3 is CAWSALSGLPYNEQFF. For the CDR3, the DNA is TGTGCCTGGAGTGCCCTTAGCGGACTCCCCTACAATGAGCAGTTCTTC.

This clonotype was counted at least ten times. The chain uses TRBV12-3 or TRBV12-4 and TRBJ2-1, with 9 bases matching TRBD2. The trim removed 5 bases at V and 11 bases at J, leaving 7 bases unmatched. The CDR3 runs 13 residues. In nucleotides, the CDR3 is TGTGCCAGCAGTGCCGCTAGCGGGGAACAGCAGTTCTTC. It translates to CASSAASGEQQFF.

The chain joins TRBV5-6 to TRBJ2-3; 8 bases line up with TRBD2. V lost 3 bases and J lost 4; bases outside the gene matches: 13. Germline CDR1 and CDR2: SGHDT and YYEEEE. The CDR3 covers 17 residues. The CDR3 DNA follows: TGTGCCAGCAGCTCCCCATTGTCCAGCGGGAGCTCAGATACGCAGTATTTT. Translated, it gives CASSSPLSSGSSDTQYF.

This clonotype was recorded a few times. This rearrangement joins TRBV10-2 to TRBJ2-3; unclear D gene. V lost 3 bases and J 5 bases, leaving 12 bases between the germline ends. The CDR3 extends over 14 amino acids. Germline loops: CDR1 WSHSY, CDR2 SAAADI. The CDR3 DNA reads as TGCGCCAGCAGTGAAAAACCTCTGAAAGATACGCAGTATTTT. Amino acids: CASSEKPLKDTQYF.

The chain uses TRBV14 and TRBJ2-3, with D possibly being TRBD2 (6 bases). Per germline, CDR1 SGHDN and CDR2 FVKESK. The CDR3 totals 13 residues. Between the trimmed V and J ends, which lost 6 bases and 8 bases, there was a span of 15 bases. The CDR3 is CASRRLEVGTQYF. In nucleotides, the CDR3 is TGTGCCAGCAGACGACTAGAGGTCGGTACGCAGTATTTT.

This clonotype was observed many times. The V gene is TRBV4-2, the J gene TRBJ2-1, with 11 bases identical to TRBD2. CDR3 size: 20 residues. J gave up 5 bases and V 0 bases, and 15 bases lay outside the gene matches. Germline lookup yields CDR1 LGHNA and CDR2 YNFKEQ. This CDR3 is CASSQDEELAGVFPDNEQFF. The CDR3 region has the DNA TGTGCCAGCAGCCAAGATGAGGAACTAGCGGGAGTTTTTCCCGACAATGAGCAGTTCTTC.

Details on this clonotype: It may be a read error: a sequence one base away is much more abundant. The CDR3 coding sequence is TGTACCAGCAGCTTAGATAGAGGGTTTGGCTACACCTTC. Amino acids: CTSSLDRGFGYTF. The J gene is TRBJ1-2, the V gene TRBV7-2; no firm D call. CDR1 is SGHTA, CDR2 FQGNSA, per germline. The CDR3 is 13 amino acids. The ends were cut back, 1 base at V and 7 bases at J, with 10 bases in the middle.

V is TRBV20-1 and J is TRBJ2-7; D is uncertain. The V and J ends lost 1 base and 2 bases respectively, with 6 bases between them. The germline gives CDR1 DFQATT, CDR2 SNEGSKA (reference sequence). This CDR3 spans 12 amino acids. Here the CDR3 DNA reads TGCAGTGCTAGAGGCGGCACCTACGAGCAGTACTTC. Its protein product is CSARGGTYEQYF.

This clonotype showed up just a few times. The chain recombines TRBV5-4 with TRBJ1-3; 8 bases are shared with TRBD1. CDR3 length: 17 amino acids. After removal of 0 bases from V and 0 bases from J, the junction contained 5 bases not matched to a gene. The germline gives CDR1 SGHNT, CDR2 YYREEE (reference sequence). The CDR3 is CASSLAGTGVSGNTIYF. CDR3 DNA: TGTGCCAGCAGCTTGGCGGGGACAGGAGTCTCTGGAAACACCATATATTTT.

In this sample, this clonotype turned up a few times. The rearrangement joins TRBV6-2 or TRBV6-3 to TRBJ2-7; 10 positions match TRBD2. Germline trimming cut 6 bases from V and 3 bases from J; bases unmatched to any gene: 8. CDR1 MNHEY and CDR2 SVGEGT come from the germline V gene. The CDR3 spans 15 residues. This CDR3 is CASRPSGRAVYEQYF. The CDR3 coding sequence is TGTGCCAGCAGACCAAGCGGGAGGGCCGTCTACGAGCAGTACTTC.

The sample holds a few counts of this clonotype. The chain uses TRBV11-2 and TRBJ2-1; 10 nucleotides align to TRBD2. The CDR3 sequence is 19 residues long. V lost 3 bases, J lost 4 bases, and 15 bases stayed unmatched. Per germline, CDR1 SGHAT and CDR2 FQNNGV. The CDR3 DNA follows: TGTGCCAGCAGCTTGCTGGGAGGGAGCGGGGGGGCGAAGTACAATGAGCAGTTCTTC. Amino acids: CASSLLGGSGGAKYNEQFF.

This clonotype was picked up a small number of times. This chain uses TRBV5-6 with TRBJ2-3, with a tentative D call TRBD2 (6 bases). The CDR3 totals 18 residues. CDR1 SGHDT and CDR2 YYEEEE come from the germline V gene. Trimming removed 4 bases from V and 2 bases from J, with 23 bases in between. This chain's CDR3 is CASSRTYTGRDFTDTQYF. The CDR3 DNA follows: TGTGCCAGCAGCCGCACTTACACCGGGCGGGACTTCACAGATACGCAGTATTTT. Together with reference TRBV5-6 and TRBJ2-3, the CDR3 gives the full variable domain: DAGVTQSPTHLIKTRGQQVTLRCSPKSGHDTVSWYQQALGQGPQFIFQYYEEEERQRGNFPDRFSGHQFPNYSSELNVNALLLGDSALYLCASSRTYTGRDFTDTQYFGPGTRLTVL.

The chain is built from TRBV7-2 and TRBJ1-5; 10 bases agree with TRBD1. CDR1 and CDR2 from the germline V gene are SGHTA and FQGNSA. This CDR3 spans 15 amino acids. The J segment lost 2 bases and the V segment lost 3 bases, leaving 1 base of the junction unmatched. Here the CDR3 DNA reads TGTGCCAGCAGCTTCGGGACAGGGGGCAATCAGCCCCAGCATTTT. It encodes CASSFGTGGNQPQHF.

This clonotype has a count of ten or more. V gene TRBV18 combines with J gene TRBJ2-7; 10 nucleotides match TRBD2. The germline gives CDR1 KGHSH, CDR2 LQKENI. This CDR3 contains 15 residues. Germline trimming cut 6 bases from V and 6 bases from J; bases unmatched to any gene: 11. In DNA form, the CDR3 reads TGTGCCAGCTCTCCCAGAGCGGGAGGGTTTCGCGAGCAGTACTTC. This encodes CASSPRAGGFREQYF.

This clonotype was counted ten times or more. The chain joins TRBV11-2 to TRBJ2-7, with unresolved D. CDR1 and CDR2 from the germline V gene are SGHAT and FQNNGV. Trimming removed 0 bases from V and 3 bases from J, with 9 bases in between. The CDR3 has 14 amino acids. The CDR3 sequence is CASSLDAGYYEQYF. In nucleotides, the CDR3 is TGTGCCAGCAGCTTAGATGCCGGTTACTACGAGCAGTACTTC.

The sample holds a few counts of this clonotype. The gene calls are TRBV6-5 and TRBJ2-7; TRBD1 might be the D (6 bases). Deletions cut 10 bases from V and 0 bases from J, with 28 bases between. The CDR3 has 18 residues. CDR1 MNHEY and CDR2 SVGAGI come from the germline V gene. The CDR3 nucleotides read TGTGCCACCCAGTTAGGGAACCCCCGGGACACGAGCTCCTACGAGCAGTACTTC. Translating it yields CATQLGNPRDTSSYEQYF.

The rearrangement links TRBV27 to TRBJ2-7; no clear D gene. V dropped 3 bases and J dropped 1 base, with 7 bases sitting between them. CDR1 MNHEY and CDR2 SMNVEV come from the germline V gene (reference sequence). The CDR3 contains 13 residues. As DNA, the CDR3 is TGTGCCAGCAGTTTCCTCTCTTCCTACGAGCAGTACTTC. It translates to CASSFLSSYEQYF.

This clonotype was seen a few times. V and J are TRBV7-8 and TRBJ2-7; 10 positions match TRBD1. CDR3 length equals 17 residues. Germline lookup yields CDR1 SGHVS and CDR2 FQNEAQ. J gave up 11 bases and V 4 bases, and 20 bases lay outside the gene matches. The CDR3 is CASSYQSLGTGDRRKYF. The CDR3 DNA is TGTGCCAGCAGCTACCAAAGCCTCGGGACAGGGGACCGAAGGAAGTACTTC.